The subject of this entry is one TCR beta chain. Antigen specificity is unknown. Blood was drawn once from each donor into heparinised tubes. The draws averaged around 110 mL. Via the markers CD45RO/CCR7/CD25/CD127/CD95/CD27, stem cell-like memory, regulatory, central memory and naive CD4+ cells were sorted. This sample is drawn from a study of beta chain features in type 1 diabetes. General study points: Among patients with Type 1 diabetes, TCRB CDR3s were moderately but significantly shorter in every one of the four CD4+ subsets.

Expressed TCRB transcripts got sequenced, as all isolated RNA was reverse transcribed. This table comes from immunoSEQ multiplex PCR, and its TCRdb copy is limited to in-frame clones, with some not included. Counted here are 150,000 to 200,000 clones, roughly 60% occurring once; the ten biggest clones make up around 0.08%. CDR1 is SGDLS and CDR2 is YYNGEE in the germline V gene. J gave up 8 bases and V 0 bases, and 6 bases lay outside the gene matches. The CDR3 is 15 amino acids. This receptor was taken from a man in his thirties or forties with type 1 diabetes. Sequencing used naive CD4+ T cells from blood. The chain employs TRBV9 and TRBJ2-1; 9 nucleotides align to TRBD1. The CDR3: CASSVEHRGQDEQFF. Written as DNA, the CDR3 is TGTGCCAGCAGCGTAGAGCACAGGGGGCAGGATGAGCAGTTCTTC.